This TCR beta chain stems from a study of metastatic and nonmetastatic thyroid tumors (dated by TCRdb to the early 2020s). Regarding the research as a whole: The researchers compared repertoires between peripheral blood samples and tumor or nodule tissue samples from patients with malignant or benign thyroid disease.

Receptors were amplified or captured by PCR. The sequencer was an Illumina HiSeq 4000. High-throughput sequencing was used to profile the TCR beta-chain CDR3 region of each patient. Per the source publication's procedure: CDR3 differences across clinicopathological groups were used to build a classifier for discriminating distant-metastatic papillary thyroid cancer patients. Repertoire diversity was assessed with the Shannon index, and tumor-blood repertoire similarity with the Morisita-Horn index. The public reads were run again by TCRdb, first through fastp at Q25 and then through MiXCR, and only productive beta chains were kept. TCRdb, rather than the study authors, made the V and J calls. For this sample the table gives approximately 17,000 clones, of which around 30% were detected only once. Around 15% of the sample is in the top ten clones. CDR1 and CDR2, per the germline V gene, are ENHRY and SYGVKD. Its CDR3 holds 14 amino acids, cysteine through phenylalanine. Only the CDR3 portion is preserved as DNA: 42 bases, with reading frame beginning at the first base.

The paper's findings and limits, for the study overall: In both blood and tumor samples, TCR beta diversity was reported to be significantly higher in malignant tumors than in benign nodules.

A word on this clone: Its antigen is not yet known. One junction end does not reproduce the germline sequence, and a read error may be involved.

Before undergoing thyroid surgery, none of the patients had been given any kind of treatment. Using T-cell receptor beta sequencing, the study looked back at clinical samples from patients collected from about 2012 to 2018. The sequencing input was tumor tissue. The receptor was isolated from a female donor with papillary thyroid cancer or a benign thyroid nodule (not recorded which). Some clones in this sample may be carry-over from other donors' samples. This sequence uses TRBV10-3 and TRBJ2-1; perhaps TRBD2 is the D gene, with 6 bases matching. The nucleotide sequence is TGTGCCATCAGTGGGACTATCGGATACAATGATCAGTTCTTC. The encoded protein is CAISGTIGYNDQFF.